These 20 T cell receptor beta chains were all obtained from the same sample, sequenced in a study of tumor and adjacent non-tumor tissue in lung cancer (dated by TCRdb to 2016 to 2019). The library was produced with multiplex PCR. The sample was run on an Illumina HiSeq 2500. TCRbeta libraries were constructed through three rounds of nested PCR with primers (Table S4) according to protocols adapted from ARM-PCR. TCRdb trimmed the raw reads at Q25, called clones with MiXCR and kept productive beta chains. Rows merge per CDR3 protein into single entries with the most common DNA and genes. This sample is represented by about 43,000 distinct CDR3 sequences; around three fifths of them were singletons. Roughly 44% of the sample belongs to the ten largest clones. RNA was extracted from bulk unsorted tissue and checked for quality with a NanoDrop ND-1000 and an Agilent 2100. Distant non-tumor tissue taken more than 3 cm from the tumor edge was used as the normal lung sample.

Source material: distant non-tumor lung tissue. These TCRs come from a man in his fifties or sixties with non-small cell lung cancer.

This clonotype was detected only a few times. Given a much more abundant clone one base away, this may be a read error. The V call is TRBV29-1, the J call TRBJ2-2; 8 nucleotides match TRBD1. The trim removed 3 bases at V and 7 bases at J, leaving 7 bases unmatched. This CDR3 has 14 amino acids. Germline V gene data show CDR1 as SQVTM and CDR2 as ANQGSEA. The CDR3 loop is CSVDSRGQGGELFF. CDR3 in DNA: TGCAGCGTTGACTCCAGGGGGCAGGGCGGGGAGCTGTTTTTT.

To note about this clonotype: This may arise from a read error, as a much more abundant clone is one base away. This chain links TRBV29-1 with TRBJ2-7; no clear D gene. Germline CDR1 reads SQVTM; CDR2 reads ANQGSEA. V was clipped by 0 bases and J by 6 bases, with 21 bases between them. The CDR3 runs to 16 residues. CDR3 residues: CSVEDLGPTEYREQYF. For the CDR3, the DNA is TGCAGCGTTGAAGATCTAGGACCTACAGAATACCGCGAGCAGTACTTC.

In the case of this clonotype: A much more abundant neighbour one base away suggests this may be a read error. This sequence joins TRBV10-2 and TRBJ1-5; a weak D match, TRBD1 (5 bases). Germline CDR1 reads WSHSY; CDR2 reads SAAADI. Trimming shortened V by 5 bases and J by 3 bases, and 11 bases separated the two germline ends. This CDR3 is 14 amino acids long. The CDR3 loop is CASSWDGNNQPQHF. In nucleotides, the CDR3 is TGCGCCAGCAGTTGGGACGGCAACAATCAGCCCCAGCATTTT.

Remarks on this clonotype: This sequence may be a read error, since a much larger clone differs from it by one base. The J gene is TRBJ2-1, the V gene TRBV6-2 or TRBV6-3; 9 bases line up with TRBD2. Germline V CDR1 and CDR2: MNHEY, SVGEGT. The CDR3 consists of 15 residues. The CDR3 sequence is CACSRGGGPYNEQFF. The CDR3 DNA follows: TGTGCCTGCAGCCGCGGGGGGGGACCCTACAATGAGCAGTTCTTC.

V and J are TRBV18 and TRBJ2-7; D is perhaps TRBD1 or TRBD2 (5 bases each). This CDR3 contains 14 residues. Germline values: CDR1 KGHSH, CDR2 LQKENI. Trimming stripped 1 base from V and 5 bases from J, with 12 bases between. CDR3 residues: CASSPQRGYNEQYF. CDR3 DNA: TGTGCCAGCTCACCACAGAGGGGATATAACGAGCAGTACTTC.

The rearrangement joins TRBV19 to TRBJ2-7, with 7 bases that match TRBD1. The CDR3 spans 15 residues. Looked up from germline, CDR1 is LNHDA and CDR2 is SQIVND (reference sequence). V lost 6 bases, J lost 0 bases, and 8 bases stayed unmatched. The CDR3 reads CASRIQGTDSYEQYF. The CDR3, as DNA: TGTGCCAGTAGAATACAGGGGACAGACTCCTACGAGCAGTACTTC.

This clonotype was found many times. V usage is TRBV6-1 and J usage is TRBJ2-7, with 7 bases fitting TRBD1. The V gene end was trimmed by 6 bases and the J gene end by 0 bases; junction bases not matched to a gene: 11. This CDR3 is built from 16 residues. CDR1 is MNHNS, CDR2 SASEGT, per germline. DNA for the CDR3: TGTGCCAGCAGAAAGACCGGGACAGTAAGCTCCTACGAGCAGTACTTC. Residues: CASRKTGTVSSYEQYF.

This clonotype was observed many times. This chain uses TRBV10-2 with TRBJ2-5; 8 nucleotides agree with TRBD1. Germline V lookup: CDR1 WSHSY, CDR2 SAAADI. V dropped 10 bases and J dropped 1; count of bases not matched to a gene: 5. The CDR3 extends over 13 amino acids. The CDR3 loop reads CATRQGTQETQYF. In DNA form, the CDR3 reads TGCGCCACCAGACAGGGGACCCAAGAGACCCAGTACTTC.

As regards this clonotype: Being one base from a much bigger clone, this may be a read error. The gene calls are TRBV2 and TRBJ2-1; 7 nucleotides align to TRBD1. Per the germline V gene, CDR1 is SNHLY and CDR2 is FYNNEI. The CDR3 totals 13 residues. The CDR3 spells CSSSEQGYGEQFF. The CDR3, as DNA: TGTTCCAGCAGTGAACAGGGGTATGGTGAGCAGTTCTTC.

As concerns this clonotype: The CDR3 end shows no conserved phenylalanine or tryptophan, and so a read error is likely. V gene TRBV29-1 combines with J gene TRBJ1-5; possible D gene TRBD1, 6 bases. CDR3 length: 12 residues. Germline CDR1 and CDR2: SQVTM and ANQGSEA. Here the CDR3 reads CSVEEQGQPQHY. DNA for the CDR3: TGCAGTGTTGAAGAACAGGGTCAACCCCAGCATTAT.

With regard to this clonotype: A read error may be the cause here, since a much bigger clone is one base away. The CDR3 DNA reads as TGCGCCAGCAGCTTGGCCGATACCTGCTATGGCTACACCTTC. It translates to CASSLADTCYGYTF. The chain joins TRBV5-1 to TRBJ1-2; no clear D. This CDR3 contains 14 residues. Germline lookup yields CDR1 SGHRS and CDR2 YFSETQ. Trimming removed 0 bases at V and 4 bases at J, with 10 bases between.

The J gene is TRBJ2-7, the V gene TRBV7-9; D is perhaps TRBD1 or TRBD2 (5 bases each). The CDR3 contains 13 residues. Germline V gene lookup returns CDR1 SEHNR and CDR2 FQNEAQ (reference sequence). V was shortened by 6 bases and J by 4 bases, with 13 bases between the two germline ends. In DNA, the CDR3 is TGTGCCAGCAGAGGGGACGTCATATACGAGCAGTACTTC. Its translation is CASRGDVIYEQYF.

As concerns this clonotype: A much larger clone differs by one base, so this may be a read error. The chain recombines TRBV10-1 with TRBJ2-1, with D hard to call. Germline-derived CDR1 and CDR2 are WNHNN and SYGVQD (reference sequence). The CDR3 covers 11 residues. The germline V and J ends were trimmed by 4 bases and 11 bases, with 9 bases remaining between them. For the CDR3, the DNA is TGCGCCAGCAGTGGTTCGGATAAGCAGTTCTTC. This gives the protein CASSGSDKQFF.

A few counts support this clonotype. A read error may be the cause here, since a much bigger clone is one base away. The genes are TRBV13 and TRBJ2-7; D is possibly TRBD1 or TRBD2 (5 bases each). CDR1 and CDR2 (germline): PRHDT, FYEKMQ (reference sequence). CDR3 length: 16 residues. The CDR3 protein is CASSIGWGSDTYEQYF. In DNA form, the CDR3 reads TGTGCCAGCAGCATAGGATGGGGGAGCGATACCTACGAGCAGTACTTC.

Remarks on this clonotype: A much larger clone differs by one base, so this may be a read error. Here the CDR3 reads CASSSTTPFQTVSYNEQFF. Written as DNA, the CDR3 is TGCGCCAGCAGCTCCACCACTCCCTTCCAGACCGTATCCTACAATGAGCAGTTCTTC. V gene TRBV5-1 combines with J gene TRBJ2-1; D ambiguous. The V gene's germline CDR1 is SGHRS and CDR2 YFSETQ. This CDR3 is built from 19 residues. The V gene lost 3 bases and the J gene lost 1 base, with 23 bases spanning the gap. The full variable domain, completed using reference TRBV5-1 and TRBJ2-1, is KAGVTQTPRYLIKTRGQQVTLSCSPISGHRSVSWYQQTPGQGLQFLFEYFSETQRNKGNFPGRFSGRQFSNSRSEMNVSTLELGDSALYLCASSSTTPFQTVSYNEQFFGPGTRLTVL.

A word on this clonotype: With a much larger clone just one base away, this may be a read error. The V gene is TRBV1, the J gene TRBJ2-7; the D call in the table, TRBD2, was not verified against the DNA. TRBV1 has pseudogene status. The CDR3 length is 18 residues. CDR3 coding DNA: TGCACCAGCAGCCAAGATCTGGTTACTAGCAGGGTTCCGGGGGAGCAGTACTTC. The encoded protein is CTSSQDLVTSRVPGEQYF.

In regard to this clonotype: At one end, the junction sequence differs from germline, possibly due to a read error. CDR3 DNA: TGTGCCAGCAGTTACAACGGGGGGGATGATACACAGTATTTT. It yields the protein CASSYNGGDDTQYF. The genes are TRBV6-5 and TRBJ2-3, with 8 bases identical to TRBD2. CDR3 length equals 14 residues. Germline-derived CDR1 and CDR2 are MNHEY and SVGAGI.

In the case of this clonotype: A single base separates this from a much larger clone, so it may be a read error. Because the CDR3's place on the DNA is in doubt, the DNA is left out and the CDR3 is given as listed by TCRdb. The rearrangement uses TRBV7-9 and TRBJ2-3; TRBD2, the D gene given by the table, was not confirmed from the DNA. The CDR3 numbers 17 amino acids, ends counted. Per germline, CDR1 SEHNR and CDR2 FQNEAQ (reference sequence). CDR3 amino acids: CASSLVDVGVGTDTRYF.

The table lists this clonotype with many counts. CDR3 protein: CASSQKKFGLYSQETQYF. CDR3 DNA: TGTGCCAGCAGCCAAAAAAAGTTCGGTCTTTATTCACAAGAGACCCAGTACTTC. This sequence joins TRBV14 and TRBJ2-5; D uncertain. CDR3 length: 18 residues. Looked up from germline, CDR1 is SGHDN and CDR2 is FVKESK. Trimming removed 2 bases at V and 2 bases at J, with 21 bases between.

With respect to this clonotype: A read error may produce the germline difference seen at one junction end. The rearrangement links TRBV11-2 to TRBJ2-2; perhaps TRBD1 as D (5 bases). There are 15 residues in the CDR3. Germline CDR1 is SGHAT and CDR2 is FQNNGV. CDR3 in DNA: TGTACCAGCAGCTACACAGGATCCAACACTGGGGAGCTGTTTTTT. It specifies CTSSYTGSNTGELFF.